This T cell receptor beta chain derives from a study of T cell responses to AZD1222 COVID-19 vaccine. Here immunoSEQ multiplex PCR was the method, and the copy in TCRdb shows in-frame clones only, minus some. The profile shows around 81,000 clones, 65% to 85% of them singletons. The CDR3 is made up of 12 amino acids. Trimming left V 5 bases short and J 2 bases short, with 7 bases between. CDR1 is GTSNPN, CDR2 SVGIG, per germline (reference sequence). The chain combines TRBV30 with TRBJ1-5; a weak D match, TRBD1 (6 bases). This receptor was obtained from an adult in good health. The source material was peripheral blood, sampled on day 0 of AZD1222 vaccination. This chain's CDR3 is CAWSGGNQPQHF. The CDR3 DNA follows: TGTGCCTGGTCAGGGGGCAATCAGCCCCAGCATTTT.